This record covers a single T cell receptor beta chain. No antigen is known for it. Here V drops 4 bases and J drops 2 bases, and the junction holds 7 bases not matched to any gene. Spanning cysteine to phenylalanine, the CDR3 consists of 18 amino acids. Of the read, only the CDR3 DNA is kept; its 54 bases are in frame from base 1. Based on the germline V gene, the CDR1 and CDR2 sequences are MGHRA and YSYEKL. Preparation of the library involved the immunoSEQ multiplex PCR assay. A mixture of 60 forward primers for TCR Vbeta segments and 13 reverse primers for TCR Jbeta segments was used in the multiplex PCR. The CDR3 region of rearranged TCR beta genes was amplified from genomic DNA by a multiplex PCR assay. The Illumina HiSeq System was used to sequence the amplified TCR beta libraries as 87-base-pair reads. Concerning the study's data processing: In a later analysis, some 80 million unique TCR beta chains were counted across the roughly 610 repertoires, and approximately 11 million of these chains were shared by at least two donors. A nearest-neighbor algorithm error-corrected the raw reads and collapsed the reads into unique sequences, merging closely related sequences to remove PCR and sequencing errors. V, D and J gene segments were assigned by aligning CDR3 sequences to IMGT reference sequences. Each retained sequence needed at least a six-nucleotide match to both a V gene segment and a J gene segment. A rearrangement was called productive if the CDR3 had no stop codons and remained in frame with V and J, and every other rearrangement was called non-productive. CDR3 was defined by IMGT convention, running from the second conserved V-encoded cysteine to the conserved J-encoded phenylalanine. The earlier analysis of 550 to 650 of the donors excluded any sequence lacking an unambiguous match to a single V gene segment. An earlier analysis of over 450 of the donors classified V segments as functional when productive rearrangements were above 56.7% and as segregating when the standard deviation between donors was above 5%. A statistical classification framework was built for diagnosing cytomegalovirus status from the catalog of TCR beta chain sequences. In a later analysis, TCR nucleotide sequences were compared against IMGT/GENE-DB human TR gene sequences so that V and J genes could be assigned. The TCRdist pipeline was used in a later analysis to assign CDR3 sequences and most-parsimonious VDJ recombination scenarios. In a later analysis, every TCR beta chain was defined by the combination of its CDR3 amino acid sequence and its V-gene family, and reads without a unique V-gene family were dropped. A later analysis removed 592 highly shared, low-generation-probability nucleotide sequences to deal with suspected cross-contamination and a sequencing artifact. In a later analysis, a clonal expansion index for each public chain was calculated from normalized within-repertoire ranks of inferred template counts. In a later analysis, generation probabilities were computed using a VDJ recombination model fitted to out-of-frame rearrangements, and the results were checked against IGoR. In a later analysis, TCR-TCR, TCR-HLA and TCR-CMV co-occurrence was scored with hypergeometric tests, and a repertoire-size bias correction was applied to TCR pairs. In a later analysis, false discovery rates were estimated by permuting HLA or CMV assignments 20 times. In a later analysis, co-occurring TCRs were grouped with DBSCAN, and TCRdist sequence similarity was added when clustering was performed within HLA-allele-positive subsets. For co-occurrence clustering, repertoires with fewer than 30,000 or more than 120,000 public chains were excluded, along with roughly 5 repertoires with anomalous nucleotide sharing. TCRdb's version of the immuneACCESS table is confined to in-frame rearrangements and falls short of the full clone set. An unresolved V gene accounts for under half of the shortfall where checked; the remainder is of unknown origin. V and J calls and clone size are those listed in that table; D and trimming were worked out from the DNA. This sample's table has entries for 80,000 to 100,000 clones. The ten largest clones capture roughly 3.4% of the sample.

The cohort was made up of hundreds of healthy bone marrow donors. At the time of sampling, all cohort members were nominally healthy, though unrecorded immune exposures were likely present. The donor was CMV seronegative and belonged to the group of approximately 320 seronegative cohort members. Every donor gave a peripheral blood sample, and the peripheral blood mononuclear cells from that sample were used for TCR beta sequencing. The Qiagen DNeasy Blood Extraction Kit was used to extract genomic DNA from the blood cell samples. This sample was taken from a study of cytomegalovirus exposure and HLA in healthy donors (TCRdb year 2017). Regarding the study in general: In an earlier analysis of approximately 640 of the donors, around 300 Gb of sequence data and some 120 million unique TCR beta sequences from 150 million to 200 million T cells were reported. A later genetic analysis used genome-wide SNP genotypes for about three fifths of the roughly 700 donors, treating that subset as a discovery cohort. In the later analysis, no new phenotypic data were used to find candidate immune exposures; instead, reliance was placed on TCR beta sequences and their occurrence across donors. Approximately 310 gigabases of sequencing data and tens of millions of unique TCR sequences were included in an early release covering about 620 HLA-typed donors. Using immunosequencing, the study profiled T cell repertoires from about 610 subjects and related those repertoires to cytomegalovirus serostatus. In an earlier analysis of around 540 of the donors, high-throughput TCR beta sequencing was used to judge whether each TCR beta V gene segment behaved as functional or pseudogenic. A later analysis re-analyzed previously published TCR beta repertoires from 666 donors and added high-resolution HLA genotyping to study TCR occurrence patterns. Typing coverage differed by locus: A, B, C, DRB1 and DQB1 were typed in about 629-630 donors, DQA1 in 500 to 550, DPA1 in some 600, and DPB1 in around 440. Besides the first cohort of more than 650 subjects, a separate validation cohort made up of 90 to 150 different subjects was used. HLA typing covered class I and class II loci at four-digit resolution. A handful of DR-DQ haplotypes were handled as single units for association and clustering because linkage in the cohort was strong. Among 300 to 450 genotyped donors of the cohort, an average of approximately 250,000 unique TCR beta nucleotide sequences were sequenced per donor, around 20% of them non-productive. Of the approximately 400 genotyped donors, 80% to 90% were placed in the genetic ancestry cluster associated with self-reported Caucasian donors. Donor age, sex, ethnicity and CMV serostatus were compiled together with the repertoire data. All discovery cohort repertoires had been generated on a single sequencing platform. To predict cytomegalovirus infection status, the study brought together high-throughput TCR immunosequencing, statistical association of individual TCRs with disease status, and machine learning. The aim of the study was to test whether cataloging public T cell receptors could identify signatures of past pathogen exposure.

General study outcomes and caveats: The presence/absence analyses assumed that sequencing depth was roughly uniform across donors, and that assumption may not be true. A later analysis reported that several top co-occurrence clusters appeared linked to parvovirus B19, influenza, CMV and Epstein-Barr virus. A group of highly shared sequence variants was considered likely to be a technical artifact of the sequencing pipeline. A further reported finding was that TCR beta sequences accurately predicted the HLA-A and HLA-B alleles for most subjects in the first cohort. Because HLA typing was missing for some donors at each locus, association tests included only the typed subset. Across donors, most TCR sequences were observed very rarely, whereas some public TCRs were present in many individuals. The earlier analysis of approximately 590 of the donors excluded roughly 17 rarely observed V segments, including chromosome 9 orphons, because counts were too low. Correlated functional status among segregating V segments might be attributable to linkage disequilibrium, but an unknown experimental factor could not be ruled out. A later analysis found that TCR association rates varied across HLA loci, with DRB1 alleles showing the most associated TCRs and HLA-C alleles the fewest. In a later analysis, most CMV-associated TCR beta chains were found to appear HLA-restricted, with HLA associations seemingly driven largely by CMV exposure. Three of the identified cytomegalovirus-associated TCR beta chains were confirmed in vitro to be specific for cytomegalovirus antigens. In this cohort, only TCR beta chains were sequenced, and detectable features were limited by the absence of alpha or paired-chain data. Immune exposure information for the cohort was limited to CMV serostatus. In an earlier analysis of 450 to 750 of the donors, most TCR beta V segments appeared in productive rearrangements about 87% or about 30% of the time, broadly matching IMGT annotations. A later genetic analysis associated a missense DCLRE1C variant with V-gene and J-gene trimming of TCR beta chains, and an independent cohort replicated the association. Some IMGT-functional V segments, including TRBV6-2 and TRBV6-3, could not be distinguished by the 87-base-pair reads and were therefore excluded. In a later analysis, some 18,000 TCR beta sequences were associated with specific HLA alleles at a false discovery rate of 0.05. In both the original and validation cohorts, the classifier was reported to diagnose cytomegalovirus status with high specificity and sensitivity. Compared with the approximately 600-donor mean, donors in an Asian-associated ancestry cluster had fewer N-insertions in productive TCRs, according to a later genetic analysis. A later analysis found that HLA-associated TCR beta chains were more clonally expanded and had lower generation probabilities than equally common non-associated chains. The study gave a list of 150 to 200 TCR beta chains associated with cytomegalovirus. According to the authors, the approach could potentially be generalized to other disease states and immunological phenotypes. Assigning TCR associations to individual alleles was difficult when HLA alleles, especially DR and DQ, strongly co-occurred.

The chain uses TRBV4-1 and TRBJ2-1; 14 of the junction bases match TRBD2. This clonotype was obtained from a woman aged 30 to 39 in good health and CMV-seronegative. The specimen sequenced was PBMCs. At the DNA level, the sequence is TGCGCCAGCAGCCCTCAGGGACTAGCGGGAGTTGCCTACAATGAGCAGTTCTTC. Its translation is CASSPQGLAGVAYNEQFF.